The sequence of this T cell receptor (beta chain) was determined in a study of control samples from healthy donors and cancer patients. Assay: immunoSEQ multiplex PCR; the TCRdb copy retains only in-frame clones and omits some. This sample has roughly 130,000 clones, with 92% found just once. CDR3 size: 16 residues. The chain couples TRBV21-1 to TRBJ2-3; TRBD1 is the table's D call and was not checked against the DNA. TRBV21-1 is tagged as a pseudogene. This TCR was sampled from a man between 25 and 39 years old in good health. The sample taken for sequencing was blood. This CDR3 is CASSKAWGRPTDTQYF. The CDR3 DNA sequence: TGTGCCAGCAGCAAAGCGTGGGGCAGACCCACAGATACGCAGTATTTT.